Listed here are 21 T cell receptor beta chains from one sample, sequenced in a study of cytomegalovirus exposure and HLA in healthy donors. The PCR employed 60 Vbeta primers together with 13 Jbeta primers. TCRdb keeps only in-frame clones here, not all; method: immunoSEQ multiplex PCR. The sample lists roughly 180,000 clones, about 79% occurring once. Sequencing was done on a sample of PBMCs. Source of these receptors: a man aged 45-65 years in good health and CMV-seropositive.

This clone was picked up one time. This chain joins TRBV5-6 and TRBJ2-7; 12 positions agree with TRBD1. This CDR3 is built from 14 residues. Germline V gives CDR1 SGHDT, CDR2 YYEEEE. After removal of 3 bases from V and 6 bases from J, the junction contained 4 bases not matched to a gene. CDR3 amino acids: CASSSGTGGLEQYV. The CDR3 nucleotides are TGTGCCAGCAGCTCGGGGACAGGGGGCCTCGAGCAGTACGTC.

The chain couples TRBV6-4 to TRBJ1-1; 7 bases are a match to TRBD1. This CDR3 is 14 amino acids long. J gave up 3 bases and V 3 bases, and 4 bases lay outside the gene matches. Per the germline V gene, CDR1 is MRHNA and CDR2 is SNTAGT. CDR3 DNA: TGTGCCAGCAGTGAAAGGGGGCATGACACTGAAGCTTTCTTT. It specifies CASSERGHDTEAFF.

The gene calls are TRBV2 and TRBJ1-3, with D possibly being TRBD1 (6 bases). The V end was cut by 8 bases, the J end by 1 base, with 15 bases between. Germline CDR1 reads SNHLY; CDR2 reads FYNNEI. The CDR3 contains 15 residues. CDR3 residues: CASGMDSVSGNTIYF. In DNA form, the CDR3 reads TGTGCCAGCGGGATGGACAGCGTTTCTGGAAACACCATATATTTT.

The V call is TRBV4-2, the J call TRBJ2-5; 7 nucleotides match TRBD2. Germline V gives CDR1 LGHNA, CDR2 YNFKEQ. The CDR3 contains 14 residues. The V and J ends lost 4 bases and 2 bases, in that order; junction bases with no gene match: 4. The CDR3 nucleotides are TGTGCCAGCAGCCGATCGCGGGGGCAAGAGACCCAGTACTTC. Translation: CASSRSRGQETQYF.

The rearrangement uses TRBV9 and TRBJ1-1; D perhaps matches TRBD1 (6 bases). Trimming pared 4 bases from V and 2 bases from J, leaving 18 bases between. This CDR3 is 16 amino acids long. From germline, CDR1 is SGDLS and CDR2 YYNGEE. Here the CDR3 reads CASSITGSETNTEAFF. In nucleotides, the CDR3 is TGTGCCAGCAGCATAACAGGGTCGGAAACTAACACTGAAGCTTTCTTT.

CDR3 sequence (DNA): TGTGCCAGCAGCTTGGCCGGGGGGCTTAACTATGGCTACACCTTC. Protein product: CASSLAGGLNYGYTF. The J gene is TRBJ1-2, the V gene TRBV5-4, with D perhaps matching TRBD1 (6 bases). Germline values: CDR1 SGHNT, CDR2 YYREEE (reference sequence). The ends were cut back, 0 bases at V and 1 base at J, with 10 bases in the middle. CDR3 length: 15 residues.

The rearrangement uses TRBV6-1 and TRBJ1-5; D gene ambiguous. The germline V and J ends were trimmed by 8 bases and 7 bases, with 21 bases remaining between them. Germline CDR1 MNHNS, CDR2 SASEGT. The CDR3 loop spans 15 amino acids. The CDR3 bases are TGTGCCAGCTGTTTGATCTCGACTGGGAGCCAGCCCCAGCATTTT. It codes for CASCLISTGSQPQHF.

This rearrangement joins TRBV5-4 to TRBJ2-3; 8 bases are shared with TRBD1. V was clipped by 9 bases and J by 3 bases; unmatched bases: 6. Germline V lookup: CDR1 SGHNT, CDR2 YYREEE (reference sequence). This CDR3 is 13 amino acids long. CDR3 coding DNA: TGTGCCATGCAGGGGGCGCCGACAGATACGCAGTATTTT. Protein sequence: CAMQGAPTDTQYF.

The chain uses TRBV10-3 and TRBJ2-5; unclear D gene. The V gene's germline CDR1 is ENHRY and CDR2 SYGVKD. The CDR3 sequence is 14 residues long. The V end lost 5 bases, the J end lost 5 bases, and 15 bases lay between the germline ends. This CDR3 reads CAISRPQVGETQYF. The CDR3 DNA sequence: TGTGCCATCAGTCGACCGCAGGTCGGCGAGACCCAGTACTTC.

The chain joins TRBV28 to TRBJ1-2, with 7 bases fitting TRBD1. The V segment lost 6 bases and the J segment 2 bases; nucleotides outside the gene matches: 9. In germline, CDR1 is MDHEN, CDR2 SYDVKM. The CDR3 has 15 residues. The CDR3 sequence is CASSQGQAANYGYTF. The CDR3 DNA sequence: TGTGCCAGCAGCCAAGGACAGGCCGCCAACTATGGCTACACCTTC.

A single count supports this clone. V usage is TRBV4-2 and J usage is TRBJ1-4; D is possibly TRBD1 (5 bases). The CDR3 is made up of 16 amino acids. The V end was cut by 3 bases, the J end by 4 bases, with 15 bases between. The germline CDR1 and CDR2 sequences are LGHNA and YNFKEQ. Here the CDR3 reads CASSHSSGRYNEKLFF. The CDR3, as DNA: TGTGCCAGCAGCCACTCCTCAGGGCGATATAATGAAAAACTGTTTTTT.

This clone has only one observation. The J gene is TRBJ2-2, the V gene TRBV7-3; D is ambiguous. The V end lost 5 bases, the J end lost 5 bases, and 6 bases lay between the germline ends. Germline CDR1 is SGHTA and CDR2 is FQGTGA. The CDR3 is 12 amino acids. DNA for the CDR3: TGTGCCAGCAGCCCCCGTACCGGGGAGCTGTTTTTT. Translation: CASSPRTGELFF.

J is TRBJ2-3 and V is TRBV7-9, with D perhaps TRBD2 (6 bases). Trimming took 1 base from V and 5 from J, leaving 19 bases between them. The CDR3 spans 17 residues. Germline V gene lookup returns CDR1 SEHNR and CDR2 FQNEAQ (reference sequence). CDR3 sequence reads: CASSLGAGTLGGDTQYF. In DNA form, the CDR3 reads TGTGCCAGCAGCTTAGGGGCCGGGACTTTGGGCGGAGATACGCAGTATTTT.

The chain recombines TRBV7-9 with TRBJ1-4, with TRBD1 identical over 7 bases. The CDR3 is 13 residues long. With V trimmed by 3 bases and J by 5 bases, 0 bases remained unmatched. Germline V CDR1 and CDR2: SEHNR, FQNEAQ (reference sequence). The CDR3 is CASSLTGNEKLFF. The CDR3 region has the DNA TGTGCCAGCAGCTTGACAGGGAATGAAAAACTGTTTTTT. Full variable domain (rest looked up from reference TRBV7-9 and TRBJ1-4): DTGVSQNPRHKITKRGQNVTFRCDPISEHNRLYWYRQTLGQGPEFLTYFQNEAQLEKSRLLSDRFSAERPKGSFSTLEIQRTEQGDSAMYLCASSLTGNEKLFFGSGTQLSVL.

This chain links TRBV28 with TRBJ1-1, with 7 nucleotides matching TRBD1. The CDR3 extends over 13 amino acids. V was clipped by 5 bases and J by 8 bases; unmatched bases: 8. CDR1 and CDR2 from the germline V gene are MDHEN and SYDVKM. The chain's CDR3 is CASSRTRTGEAFF. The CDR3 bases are TGTGCCAGCAGTCGTACTCGGACAGGCGAAGCTTTCTTT. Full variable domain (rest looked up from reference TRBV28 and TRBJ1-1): DVKVTQSSRYLVKRTGEKVFLECVQDMDHENMFWYRQDPGLGLRLIYFSYDVKMKEKGDIPEGYSVSREKKERFSLILESASTNQTSMYLCASSRTRTGEAFFGQGTRLTVV.

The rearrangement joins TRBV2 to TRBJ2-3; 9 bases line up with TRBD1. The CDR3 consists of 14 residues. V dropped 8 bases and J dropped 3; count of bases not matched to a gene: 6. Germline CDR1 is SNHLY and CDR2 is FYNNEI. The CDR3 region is CASGLGQGTDTQYF. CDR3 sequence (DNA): TGTGCCAGCGGGTTAGGACAGGGGACAGATACGCAGTATTTT.

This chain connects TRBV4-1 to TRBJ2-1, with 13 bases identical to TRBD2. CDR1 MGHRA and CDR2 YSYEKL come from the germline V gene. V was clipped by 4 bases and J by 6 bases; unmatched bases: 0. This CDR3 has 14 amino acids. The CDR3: CASSRLAGGNEQFF. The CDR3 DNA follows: TGCGCCAGCAGCCGACTAGCGGGGGGCAATGAGCAGTTCTTC.

CDR3 residues: CASSPTESSGNTIYF. In nucleotides, the CDR3 is TGCGCCAGCAGCCCAACCGAGAGCTCTGGAAACACCATATATTTT. The rearrangement uses TRBV4-1 and TRBJ1-3; no definite D call. CDR3 length: 15 amino acids. CDR1 and CDR2 (germline): MGHRA, YSYEKL. The V gene lost 4 bases and the J gene lost 0 bases, with 10 bases spanning the gap.

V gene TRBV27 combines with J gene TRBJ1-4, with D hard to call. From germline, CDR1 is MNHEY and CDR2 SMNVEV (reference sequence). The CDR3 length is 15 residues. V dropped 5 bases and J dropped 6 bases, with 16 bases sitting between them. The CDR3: CASSTREQNDEKLFF. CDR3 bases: TGTGCCAGCAGTACGAGGGAACAGAATGATGAAAAACTGTTTTTT.

The CDR3 loop reads CAISVGAGVGDTQYF. As DNA, the CDR3 is TGTGCCATCAGTGTAGGAGCGGGGGTCGGAGATACGCAGTATTTT. The rearrangement joins TRBV10-3 to TRBJ2-3; 8 positions agree with TRBD2. This CDR3 comprises 15 residues. V was clipped by 4 bases and J by 5 bases; unmatched bases: 8. The germline CDR1 and CDR2 sequences are ENHRY and SYGVKD.

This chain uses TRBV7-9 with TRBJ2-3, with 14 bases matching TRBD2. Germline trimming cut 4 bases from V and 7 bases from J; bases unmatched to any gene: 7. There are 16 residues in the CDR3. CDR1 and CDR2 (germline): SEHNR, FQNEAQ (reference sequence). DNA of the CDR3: TGTGCCAGCAGCTCCGGGACTAGCGGGGGTCGGCATACGCAGTATTTT. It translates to CASSSGTSGGRHTQYF.